Listed here is a single TCR beta chain. Its antigen is as yet unknown. In germline, CDR1 is DFQATT, CDR2 SNEGSKA (reference sequence). The germline V and J ends were trimmed by 2 bases and 8 bases, with 6 bases remaining between them. CDR3 size: 11 residues. This sample was taken from a study of identifying expanded T cells in peripheral blood. The study, taken as a whole, reports: Technical replicates showed around 1.2 changed clones; approximately two weeks roughly 16; four weeks 19. Variance in clone template counts between approximately 2-week samples significantly increased with total template count across all healthy donors.

Generated by immunoSEQ multiplex PCR, the TCRdb table keeps only in-frame clones and is missing some. The table records more than 70,000 clones, approximately 83% of them present only once. During the collection period, no donor immune events like infections were recorded. Sequencing was done on a sample of blood. This TCR was recovered from a person between 18 and 75 years old in good health. This chain connects TRBV20-1 to TRBJ1-4; D call uncertain. CDR3 residues: CSARFREKLFF. In DNA form, the CDR3 reads TGCAGTGCTAGATTCCGCGAAAAACTGTTTTTT.